A single sample is the source of the 5 T cell receptor beta chains below, sequenced in a study of T cells after yellow fever vaccination. TCRdb independently ran MiXCR on the 5' RACE reads; one entry per CDR3 protein. In the table there are nearly 550,000 distinct CDR3 sequences, about 19% of which are singletons. The input for sequencing was PBMCs, taken 15 days after the yellow fever booster vaccination. These receptor sequences come from a man aged 25 to 40 who received the YFV17D yellow fever vaccine.

The sample holds a few counts of this clonotype. The V call is TRBV6-2 or TRBV6-3, the J call TRBJ1-1, with TRBD1 as a possible D gene (6 bases). Trimming left V 6 bases short and J 6 bases short, with 20 bases between. This CDR3 has 15 amino acids. Germline values: CDR1 MNHEY, CDR2 SVGEGT. Here the CDR3 DNA reads TGTGCCAGCAGCCCCTCGGGCAGGGGAATCGCTGAAGCTTTCTTT. Encoded protein: CASSPSGRGIAEAFF.

This chain links TRBV6-2 or TRBV6-3 with TRBJ2-2; 9 positions agree with TRBD2. The CDR3 is 18 amino acids. CDR1 MNHEY and CDR2 SVGEGT come from the germline V gene. After removal of 4 bases from V and 0 bases from J, the junction contained 9 bases not matched to a gene. CDR3 amino acids: CASSSNPGLAANTGELFF. The DNA of the CDR3 is TGTGCCAGCAGTTCGAACCCGGGACTAGCTGCGAACACCGGGGAGCTGTTTTTT.

Only a few counts were recorded for this clonotype. V and J are TRBV4-3 and TRBJ2-1; TRBD2 aligns across 8 bases. J gave up 4 bases and V 1 base, and 3 bases lay outside the gene matches. CDR1 and CDR2 (germline): LGHNA, YSLEER. The CDR3 loop spans 15 amino acids. The CDR3 region is CASSQAAGGYNEQFF. The CDR3 DNA is TGCGCCAGCAGCCAAGCGGCGGGAGGTTACAATGAGCAGTTCTTC.

This clonotype has ten or more counts. The chain combines TRBV29-1 with TRBJ2-1; the D call may be TRBD1 or TRBD2 (6 bases each). Germline-derived CDR1 and CDR2 are SQVTM and ANQGSEA. CDR3 size: 13 residues. Trimming took 3 bases from V and 12 from J, leaving 18 bases between them. CDR3 in amino acids: CSVDRLGGILQFF. For the CDR3, the DNA is TGCAGCGTTGACCGACTAGGGGGAATACTGCAGTTCTTC.

As DNA, the CDR3 is TGTGCCAGCAGCGACTATACGCAGTATTTT. Its translation is CASSDYTQYF. The chain is built from TRBV2 and TRBJ2-3; D is unresolved. Germline V gene lookup returns CDR1 SNHLY and CDR2 FYNNEI. This CDR3 region has 10 residues. The V end was cut by 6 bases, the J end by 7 bases, with 5 bases between.